A selection of T cell receptor beta chains follows, all from one sample in a study of blood T cell repertoires in COVID-19. This table comes from immunoSEQ multiplex PCR, and its TCRdb copy is limited to in-frame clones, with some not included. Seen here are a few hundred thousand clones, around 82% observed once, and the top ten hold approximately 14%. The sequencing sample was made of peripheral blood. The receptors shown here come from a person aged 65-85 years with COVID-19, enrolled during active disease. Each CDR3 is given with its conserved first and last residue.

v_call,j_call,cdr3_aa
TRBV9,TRBJ2-5,CASSVPLGQGQETQYF
TRBV11-2,TRBJ1-3,CASSSSFLSGNTIYF
TRBV3-1/TRBV3-2,TRBJ2-1,CASSPPSGGAGEQFF
TRBV7-9,TRBJ1-1,CASSLGRGHTEAFF
TRBV7-2,TRBJ2-1,CASSSGTSVYNEQFF
TRBV29-1,TRBJ2-1,CSVESLAEYNEQFF
TRBV4-1,TRBJ2-1,CASSEETSSVLMFF
TRBV6-6,TRBJ1-5,CASSYSPTPGNQPQHF
TRBV5-8,TRBJ2-1,CASSWGGSSYNEQFF
TRBV7-8,TRBJ2-6,CASSKHLTGTGSAGANVLTF
TRBV29-1,TRBJ2-2,CSVVVLTGELFF
TRBV6-2/TRBV6-3,TRBJ1-5,CASSYLLWAMDQPQHF
TRBV7-2,TRBJ2-2,CGGQKSNTGELFF
TRBV28,TRBJ2-5,CASSSGLGETQYF
TRBV27,TRBJ1-6,CASREGQGGSPLHF
TRBV10-3,TRBJ2-1,CAIKGADNEQFF
TRBV6-2/TRBV6-3,TRBJ1-5,CASSRSGQGKGQPQHF
TRBV7-9,TRBJ2-1,CASSLRSGQGSDEQFF
TRBV7-2,TRBJ2-7,CASSLSQVTSYEQYF
TRBV7-3,TRBJ2-2,CASSLAGAANTGELFF
TRBV9,TRBJ2-5,CASSLTGQQETQYF
TRBV24-1,TRBJ1-5,CATSGPGQSNQPQHF
TRBV6-6,TRBJ1-5,CASSYSFAGTIF
TRBV29-1,TRBJ2-7,CSVLTASYEQYF
TRBV7-8,TRBJ2-2,CASSLAPRGGGWTGELFF
TRBV11-2,TRBJ1-1,CASSRQGNTEAFF
TRBV5-1,TRBJ2-7,CASSLARPAGTGTPYEQYF
TRBV6-2/TRBV6-3,TRBJ2-7,CASSTDTYRGEQYF
TRBV7-6,TRBJ2-1,CASSYGLAGESEQFF
TRBV5-4,TRBJ2-6,CASSTELTGGAGANVLTF
TRBV24-1,TRBJ2-1,CATSDNPRTDSSYNEQFF
TRBV27,TRBJ2-3,CASSPQGVGVDTQYF
TRBV6-5,TRBJ1-4,CASSLRGGPEKLFF
TRBV28,TRBJ1-6,CASSFNSYNSPLHF
TRBV27,TRBJ2-2,CASSFFRGLGSGELFF
TRBV4-1,TRBJ2-5,CASSAGLAGEETQYF
TRBV7-9,TRBJ1-2,CASTPRDFPGVTF
TRBV7-9,TRBJ2-7,CASSPTLGQSHEQYF
TRBV12-3/TRBV12-4,TRBJ1-5,CASSLYNNQPQHF
TRBV6-5,TRBJ1-1,CASSYSDRLNTEAFF
TRBV6-5,TRBJ2-1,CASSKRDSYNEQFF
TRBV7-3,TRBJ2-3,CASSPTGGSRTDTQYF